What follows is one T cell receptor beta chain and its context. Its antigen remains unknown. Patients got ipilimumab 1 mg/kg beginning 14 to 28 days post-transplant. Clones were read by immunoSEQ multiplex PCR, and TCRdb kept only the in-frame ones, dropping some. The table records around 17,000 clones, approximately 71% of them present only once. This specimen comes from a study of ipilimumab plus nivolumab after autologous stem cell transplantation. Study outcomes and limitations: Authors suggest TCR repertoire, Treg phenotype and gut microbiota support further study.

CDR3 length equals 15 residues. V was shortened by 2 bases and J by 0 bases, with 10 bases between the two germline ends. Germline CDR1 and CDR2: KGHSH and LQKENI. The chain uses TRBV18 and TRBJ1-1, with TRBD1 as a possible D gene (5 bases). The sequence derives from a male donor with diffuse large B-cell lymphoma. The specimen was PBMCs, collected in a trial of ipilimumab plus nivolumab as post-transplant consolidation. The CDR3 nucleotides read TGTGCCAGCTCACCAGGGGGTAGCATGAACACTGAAGCTTTCTTT. Its translation: CASSPGGSMNTEAFF.